This is a list of T cell receptor beta chains from one sample in a study of blood T cell repertoires in COVID-19. Assay used: immunoSEQ multiplex PCR; TCRdb lists only in-frame clones, some missing. The table records some 56,000 clones, around four fifths of them present only once. The specimen sequenced was peripheral blood. The receptor set was obtained from a woman between 50 and 59 years old with active or convalescent COVID-19. The CDR3 runs from the conserved cysteine through the conserved F or W. D genes are given only for firm matches. Clone size is not always given. Where it is, it says once, few, many or a class for expanded clones.

d_gene: -; abundance: -; j_gene: TRBJ1-6; v_gene: TRBV5-5; CDR3aa: CASSFLGAGDQSPLHF; CDR3nt: TGTGCCAGCAGCTTCTTGGGCGCGGGAGACCAGTCACCCCTCCACTTT
d_gene: -; abundance: few; j_gene: TRBJ2-7; v_gene: TRBV10-1; CDR3aa: CASSHGQSYEQYF; CDR3nt: TGCGCCAGCAGCCATGGACAAAGCTACGAGCAGTACTTC
d_gene: -; abundance: -; j_gene: TRBJ1-3; v_gene: TRBV4-1; CDR3aa: CASSQALLGLSGNTIYF; CDR3nt: TGCGCCAGCAGCCAAGCATTGCTGGGACTTTCTGGAAACACCATATATTTT
d_gene: -; abundance: few; j_gene: TRBJ1-2; v_gene: TRBV30; CDR3aa: CAWSKNRVYGYTF; CDR3nt: TGTGCCTGGAGTAAAAACAGGGTCTATGGCTACACCTTC
d_gene: -; abundance: -; j_gene: TRBJ2-2; v_gene: TRBV19; CDR3aa: CASSPSGRGWTGELFF; CDR3nt: TGTGCCAGTAGCCCTAGTGGCAGGGGATGGACCGGGGAGCTGTTTTTT
d_gene: TRBD2; abundance: -; j_gene: TRBJ2-2; v_gene: TRBV28; CDR3aa: CASSLVASGRYDGELFF; CDR3nt: TGTGCCAGCAGTTTAGTTGCTAGCGGGAGGTATGACGGGGAGCTGTTTTTT
d_gene: -; abundance: once; j_gene: TRBJ1-4; v_gene: TRBV2; CDR3aa: CASSEGDTEKLFF; CDR3nt: TGTGCCAGCAGTGAAGGGGACACTGAAAAACTGTTTTTT
d_gene: TRBD1; abundance: -; j_gene: TRBJ1-1; v_gene: TRBV6-5; CDR3aa: CASRRKTGAITEAFF; CDR3nt: TGTGCCAGCCGCCGCAAAACAGGGGCGATCACTGAAGCTTTCTTT
d_gene: -; abundance: once; j_gene: TRBJ2-7; v_gene: TRBV9; CDR3aa: CASSVADRPYEQYF; CDR3nt: TGTGCCAGCAGCGTAGCCGACAGGCCCTACGAGCAGTACTTC
d_gene: -; abundance: -; j_gene: TRBJ2-1; v_gene: TRBV27; CDR3aa: CASMADAEQFF; CDR3nt: TGTGCCAGCATGGCGGATGCGGAGCAGTTCTTC
d_gene: -; abundance: many; j_gene: TRBJ2-1; v_gene: TRBV11-2; CDR3aa: CASSLVSASYNEQFF; CDR3nt: TGTGCCAGCAGCTTAGTTAGCGCCTCCTACAATGAGCAGTTCTTC
d_gene: -; abundance: -; j_gene: TRBJ2-1; v_gene: TRBV2; CDR3aa: CARTENNEQFF; CDR3nt: TGTGCCAGGACAGAGAACAATGAGCAGTTCTTC
d_gene: TRBD1; abundance: -; j_gene: TRBJ1-6; v_gene: TRBV28; CDR3aa: CASSGPGQGMSPLHF; CDR3nt: TGTGCCAGCAGTGGCCCGGGACAGGGGATGTCACCCCTCCACTTT
d_gene: -; abundance: -; j_gene: TRBJ2-3; v_gene: TRBV11-2; CDR3aa: CASSLAGLSTDTQYF; CDR3nt: TGTGCCAGCAGCTTAGCAGGACTTTCCACAGATACGCAGTATTTT
d_gene: TRBD2; abundance: -; j_gene: TRBJ2-3; v_gene: TRBV4-2; CDR3aa: CASSQALAGGHTQYF; CDR3nt: TGTGCCAGCAGCCAAGCCCTAGCGGGAGGACATACGCAGTATTTT
d_gene: -; abundance: -; j_gene: TRBJ2-1; v_gene: TRBV29-1; CDR3aa: CSAGEATYSYNEQFF; CDR3nt: TGCAGCGCAGGGGAGGCAACTTACTCCTACAATGAGCAGTTCTTC
d_gene: TRBD1; abundance: -; j_gene: TRBJ1-2; v_gene: TRBV2; CDR3aa: CATATGTGGYTF; CDR3nt: TGTGCCACCGCGACAGGGACGGGGGGCTACACCTTC
d_gene: TRBD1; abundance: -; j_gene: TRBJ1-4; v_gene: TRBV7-9; CDR3aa: CASSSQTGQTNEKLFF; CDR3nt: TGTGCCAGCAGCTCTCAGACAGGGCAAACTAATGAAAAACTGTTTTTT
d_gene: -; abundance: few; j_gene: TRBJ1-6; v_gene: TRBV2; CDR3aa: CASSPDWMNSPLHF; CDR3nt: TGTGCCAGCAGTCCGGACTGGATGAATTCACCCCTCCACTTT
d_gene: TRBD1; abundance: -; j_gene: TRBJ2-5; v_gene: TRBV5-1; CDR3aa: CASSSSLRGLGETQYF; CDR3nt: TGCGCCAGCAGCTCCTCGCTCAGGGGGCTCGGAGAGACCCAGTACTTC
d_gene: -; abundance: -; j_gene: TRBJ1-2; v_gene: TRBV5-4; CDR3aa: CASSSPEGYTF; CDR3nt: TGTGCCAGCAGCTCGCCGGAGGGCTACACCTTC
d_gene: TRBD2; abundance: -; j_gene: TRBJ2-7; v_gene: TRBV7-2; CDR3aa: CASSLEAGGTYEQYF; CDR3nt: TGTGCCAGCAGCTTAGAGGCGGGAGGCACCTACGAGCAGTACTTC
d_gene: -; abundance: -; j_gene: TRBJ1-1; v_gene: TRBV20-1; CDR3aa: CSASSRAWNTEAFF; CDR3nt: TGCAGTGCTAGTTCGAGAGCCTGGAACACTGAAGCTTTCTTT
d_gene: TRBD1; abundance: -; j_gene: TRBJ2-2; v_gene: TRBV2; CDR3aa: CASSLRDRADGELFF; CDR3nt: TGTGCCAGCAGCCTCCGGGACAGGGCCGACGGGGAGCTGTTTTTT
d_gene: TRBD1; abundance: once; j_gene: TRBJ2-1; v_gene: TRBV9; CDR3aa: CASSGSGQVSNEQFF; CDR3nt: TGTGCCAGCAGTGGGTCGGGACAGGTTTCCAATGAGCAGTTCTTC
d_gene: -; abundance: -; j_gene: TRBJ1-1; v_gene: TRBV18; CDR3aa: CASAGGLGNTEAFF; CDR3nt: TGTGCCAGCGCCGGAGGCCTCGGGAACACTGAAGCTTTCTTT
d_gene: -; abundance: -; j_gene: TRBJ1-4; v_gene: TRBV20-1; CDR3aa: CSARPVEKLFF; CDR3nt: TGCAGTGCTAGGCCAGTTGAAAAACTGTTTTTT
d_gene: TRBD1; abundance: -; j_gene: TRBJ2-7; v_gene: TRBV7-9; CDR3aa: CASSLAGQGATYEQYF; CDR3nt: TGTGCCAGCAGCTTAGCGGGACAGGGGGCCACCTACGAGCAGTACTTC
d_gene: TRBD1; abundance: -; j_gene: TRBJ1-2; v_gene: TRBV6-4; CDR3aa: CASSDPGGGSYGYTF; CDR3nt: TGTGCCAGCAGTGACCCAGGAGGGGGCTCCTATGGCTACACCTTC
d_gene: -; abundance: -; j_gene: TRBJ1-1; v_gene: TRBV11-2; CDR3aa: CASSLVSHRGEAFF; CDR3nt: TGTGCCAGCAGCTTAGTCTCTCATAGGGGTGAAGCTTTCTTT
d_gene: -; abundance: -; j_gene: TRBJ2-5; v_gene: TRBV24-1; CDR3aa: CATSAPYQETQYF; CDR3nt: TGTGCCACCAGTGCCCCGTACCAAGAGACCCAGTACTTC